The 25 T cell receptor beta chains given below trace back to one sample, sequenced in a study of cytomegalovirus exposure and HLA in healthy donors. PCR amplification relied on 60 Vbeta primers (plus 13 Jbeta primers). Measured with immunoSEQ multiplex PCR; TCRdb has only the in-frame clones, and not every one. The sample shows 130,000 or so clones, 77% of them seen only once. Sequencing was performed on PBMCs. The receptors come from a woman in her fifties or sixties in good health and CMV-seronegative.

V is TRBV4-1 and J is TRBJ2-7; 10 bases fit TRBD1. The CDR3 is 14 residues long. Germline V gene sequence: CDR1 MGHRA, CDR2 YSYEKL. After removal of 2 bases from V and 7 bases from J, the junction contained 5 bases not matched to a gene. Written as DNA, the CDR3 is TGCGCCAGCAGCCAACCCGACAGGGGGCGTGAGCAGTACTTC. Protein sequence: CASSQPDRGREQYF.

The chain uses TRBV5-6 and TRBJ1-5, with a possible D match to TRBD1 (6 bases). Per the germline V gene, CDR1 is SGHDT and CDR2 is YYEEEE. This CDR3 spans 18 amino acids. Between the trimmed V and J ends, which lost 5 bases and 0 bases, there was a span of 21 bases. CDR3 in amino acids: CASRLTGPWGFSNQPQHF. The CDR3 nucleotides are TGTGCCAGCAGGTTGACAGGTCCCTGGGGTTTTAGCAATCAGCCCCAGCATTTT. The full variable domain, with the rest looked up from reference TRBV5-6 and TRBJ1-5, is DAGVTQSPTHLIKTRGQQVTLRCSPKSGHDTVSWYQQALGQGPQFIFQYYEEEERQRGNFPDRFSGHQFPNYSSELNVNALLLGDSALYLCASRLTGPWGFSNQPQHFGDGTRLSIL.

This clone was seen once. In DNA, the CDR3 is TGTGCCAGCAGCTTAGTAGGAGCCCTTAATGAAAAACTGTTTTTT. Amino acid sequence: CASSLVGALNEKLFF. The chain joins TRBV11-2 to TRBJ1-4, with D hard to call. Trimming took 1 base from V and 4 from J, leaving 10 bases between them. The CDR3 is 15 residues long. CDR1 is SGHAT, CDR2 FQNNGV, per germline.

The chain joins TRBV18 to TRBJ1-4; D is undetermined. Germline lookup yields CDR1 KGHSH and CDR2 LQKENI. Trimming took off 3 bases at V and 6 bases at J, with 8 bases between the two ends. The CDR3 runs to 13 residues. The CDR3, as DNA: TGTGCCAGCTCACCGAGGAGGGATGAAAAACTGTTTTTT. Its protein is CASSPRRDEKLFF.

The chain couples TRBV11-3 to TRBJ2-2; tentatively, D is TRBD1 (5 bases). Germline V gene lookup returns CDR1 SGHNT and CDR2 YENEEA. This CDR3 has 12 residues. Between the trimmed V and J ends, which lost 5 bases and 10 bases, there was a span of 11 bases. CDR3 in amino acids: CASSHETEELFF. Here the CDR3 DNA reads TGTGCCAGCAGCCATGAGACAGAGGAGCTGTTTTTT.

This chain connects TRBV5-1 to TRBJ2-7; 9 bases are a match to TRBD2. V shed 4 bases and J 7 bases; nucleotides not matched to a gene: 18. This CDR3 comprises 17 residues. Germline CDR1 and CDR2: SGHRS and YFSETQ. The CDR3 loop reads CASSDPGGGRAGGEQYF. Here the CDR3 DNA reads TGCGCCAGCAGCGACCCCGGGGGCGGGAGGGCCGGAGGGGAGCAGTACTTC.

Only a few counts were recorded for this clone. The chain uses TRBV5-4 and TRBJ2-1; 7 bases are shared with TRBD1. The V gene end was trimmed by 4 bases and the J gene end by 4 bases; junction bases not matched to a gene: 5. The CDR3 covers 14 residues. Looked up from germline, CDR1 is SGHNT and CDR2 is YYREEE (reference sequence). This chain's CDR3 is CASSKPGQYNEQFF. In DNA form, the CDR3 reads TGTGCCAGCAGCAAGCCGGGACAGTACAATGAGCAGTTCTTC.

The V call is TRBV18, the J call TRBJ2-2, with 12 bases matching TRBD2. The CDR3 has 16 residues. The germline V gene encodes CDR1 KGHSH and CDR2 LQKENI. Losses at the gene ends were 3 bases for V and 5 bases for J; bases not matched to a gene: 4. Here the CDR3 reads CASSPSLAGGTGELFF. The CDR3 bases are TGTGCCAGCTCACCGAGTCTAGCGGGAGGGACCGGGGAGCTGTTTTTT.

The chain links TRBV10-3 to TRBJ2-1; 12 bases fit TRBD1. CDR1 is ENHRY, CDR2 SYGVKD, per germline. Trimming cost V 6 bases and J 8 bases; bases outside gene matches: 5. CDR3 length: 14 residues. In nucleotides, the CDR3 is TGTGCCATCAGCCGGGACAGGGGGCCCGATGAGCAGTTCTTC. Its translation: CAISRDRGPDEQFF.

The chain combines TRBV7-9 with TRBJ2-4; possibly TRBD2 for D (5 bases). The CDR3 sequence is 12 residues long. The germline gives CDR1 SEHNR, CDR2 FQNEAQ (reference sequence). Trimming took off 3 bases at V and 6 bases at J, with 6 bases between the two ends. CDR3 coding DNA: TGTGCCAGCAGCTTGGGGAGAAACATTCAGTACTTC. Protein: CASSLGRNIQYF.

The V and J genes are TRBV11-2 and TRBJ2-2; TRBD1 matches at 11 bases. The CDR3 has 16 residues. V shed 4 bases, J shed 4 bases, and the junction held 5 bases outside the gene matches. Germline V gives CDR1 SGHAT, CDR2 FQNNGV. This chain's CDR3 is CASSSSGTGGTGELFF. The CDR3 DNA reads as TGTGCCAGCAGCTCATCCGGGACAGGGGGCACCGGGGAGCTGTTTTTT.

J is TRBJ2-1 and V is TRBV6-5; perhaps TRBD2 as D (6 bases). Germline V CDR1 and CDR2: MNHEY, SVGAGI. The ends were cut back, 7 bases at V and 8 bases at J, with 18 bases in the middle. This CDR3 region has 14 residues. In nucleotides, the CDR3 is TGTGCCAGCACCCCAGGCGACGGGGGTTATGAGCAGTTCTTC. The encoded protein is CASTPGDGGYEQFF.

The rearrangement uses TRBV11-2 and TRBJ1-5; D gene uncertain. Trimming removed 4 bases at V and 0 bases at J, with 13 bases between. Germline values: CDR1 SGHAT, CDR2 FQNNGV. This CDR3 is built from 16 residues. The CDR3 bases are TGTGCCAGCAGCTCAGACCGGGGTTATAGCAATCAGCCCCAGCATTTT. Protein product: CASSSDRGYSNQPQHF.

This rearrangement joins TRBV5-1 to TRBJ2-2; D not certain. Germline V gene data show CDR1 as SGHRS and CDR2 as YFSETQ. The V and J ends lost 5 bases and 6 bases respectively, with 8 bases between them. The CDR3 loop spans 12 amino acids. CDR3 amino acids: CASSILSGELFF. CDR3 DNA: TGCGCCAGCAGTATTTTATCCGGGGAGCTGTTTTTT. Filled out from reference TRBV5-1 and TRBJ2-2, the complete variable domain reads KAGVTQTPRYLIKTRGQQVTLSCSPISGHRSVSWYQQTPGQGLQFLFEYFSETQRNKGNFPGRFSGRQFSNSRSEMNVSTLELGDSALYLCASSILSGELFFGEGSRLTVL.

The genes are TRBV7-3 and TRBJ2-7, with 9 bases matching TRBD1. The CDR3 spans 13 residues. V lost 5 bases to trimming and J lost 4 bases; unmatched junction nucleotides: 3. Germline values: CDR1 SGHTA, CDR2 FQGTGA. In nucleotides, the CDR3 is TGTGCCAGCAGCCCCGGGACAGGGTACGAGCAGTACTTC. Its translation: CASSPGTGYEQYF.

CDR3 sequence: CASSESGVPGEQYF. CDR3 nucleotide sequence: TGTGCCAGCAGCGAAAGCGGGGTTCCTGGCGAGCAGTACTTC. The chain joins TRBV28 to TRBJ2-7; TRBD2 agrees at 7 bases. This CDR3 region has 14 residues. Germline CDR1 and CDR2: MDHEN and SYDVKM. J was trimmed by 6 bases and V by 6 bases; bases with no gene match: 11.

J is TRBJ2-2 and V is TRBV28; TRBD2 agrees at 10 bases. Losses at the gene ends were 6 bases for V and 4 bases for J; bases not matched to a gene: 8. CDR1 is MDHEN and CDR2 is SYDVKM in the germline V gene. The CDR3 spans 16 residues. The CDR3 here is CASRLSGGSGTGELFF. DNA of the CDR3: TGTGCCAGCAGGCTTAGCGGGGGGTCGGGCACCGGGGAGCTGTTTTTT.

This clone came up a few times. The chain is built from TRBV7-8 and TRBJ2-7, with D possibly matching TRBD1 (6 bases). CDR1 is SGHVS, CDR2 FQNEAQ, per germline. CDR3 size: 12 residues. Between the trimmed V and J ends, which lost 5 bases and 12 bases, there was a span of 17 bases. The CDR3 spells CASSEQGQVRYF. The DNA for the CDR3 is TGTGCCAGCAGCGAGCAGGGGCAGGTTCGGTACTTC. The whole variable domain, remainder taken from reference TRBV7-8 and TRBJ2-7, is GAGVSQSPRYKVAKRGQDVALRCDPISGHVSLFWYQQALGQGPEFLTYFQNEAQLDKSGLPSDRFFAERPEGSVSTLKIQRTQQEDSAVYLCASSEQGQVRYFGPGTRLTVT.

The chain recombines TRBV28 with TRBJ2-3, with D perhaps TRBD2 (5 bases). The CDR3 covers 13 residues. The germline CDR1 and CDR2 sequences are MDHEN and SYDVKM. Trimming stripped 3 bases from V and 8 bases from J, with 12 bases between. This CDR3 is CASSFGVPPTQYF. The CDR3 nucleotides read TGTGCCAGCAGTTTCGGGGTTCCGCCTACGCAGTATTTT.

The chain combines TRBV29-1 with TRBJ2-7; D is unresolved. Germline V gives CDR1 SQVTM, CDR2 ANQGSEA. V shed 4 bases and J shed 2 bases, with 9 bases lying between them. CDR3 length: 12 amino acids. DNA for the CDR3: TGCAGCGTTGGAGACACGGCCTACGAGCAGTACTTC. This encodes CSVGDTAYEQYF.

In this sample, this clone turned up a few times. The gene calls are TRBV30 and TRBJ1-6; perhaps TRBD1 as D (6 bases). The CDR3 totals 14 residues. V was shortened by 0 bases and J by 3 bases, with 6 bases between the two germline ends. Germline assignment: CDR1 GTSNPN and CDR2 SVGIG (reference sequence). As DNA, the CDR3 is TGTGCCTGGAGTGTACAGGGCTATAATTCACCCCTCCACTTT. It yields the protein CAWSVQGYNSPLHF.

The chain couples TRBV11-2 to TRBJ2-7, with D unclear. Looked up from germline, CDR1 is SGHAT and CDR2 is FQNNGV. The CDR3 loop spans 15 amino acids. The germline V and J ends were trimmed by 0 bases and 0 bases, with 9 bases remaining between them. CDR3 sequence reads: CASSLDPGVSYEQYF. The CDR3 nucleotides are TGTGCCAGCAGCTTAGACCCGGGTGTCTCCTACGAGCAGTACTTC. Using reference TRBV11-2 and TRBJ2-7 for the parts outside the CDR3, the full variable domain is EAGVAQSPRYKIIEKRQSVAFWCNPISGHATLYWYQQILGQGPKLLIQFQNNGVVDDSQLPKDRFSAERLKGVDSTLKIQPAKLEDSAVYLCASSLDPGVSYEQYFGPGTRLTVT.

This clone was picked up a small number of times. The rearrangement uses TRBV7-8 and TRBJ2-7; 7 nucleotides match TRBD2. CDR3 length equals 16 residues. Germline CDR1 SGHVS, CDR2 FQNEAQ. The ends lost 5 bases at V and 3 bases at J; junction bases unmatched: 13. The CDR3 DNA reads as TGTGCCAGCAGCCGTAACGGACTAGTATTCCTCTACGAGCAGTACTTC. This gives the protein CASSRNGLVFLYEQYF.

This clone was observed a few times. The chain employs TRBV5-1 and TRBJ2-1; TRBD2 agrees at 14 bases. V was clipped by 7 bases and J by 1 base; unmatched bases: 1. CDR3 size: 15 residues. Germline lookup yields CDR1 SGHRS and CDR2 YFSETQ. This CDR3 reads CASGTSGSSYNEQFF. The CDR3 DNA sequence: TGCGCCAGCGGGACTAGCGGGAGTTCCTACAATGAGCAGTTCTTC.

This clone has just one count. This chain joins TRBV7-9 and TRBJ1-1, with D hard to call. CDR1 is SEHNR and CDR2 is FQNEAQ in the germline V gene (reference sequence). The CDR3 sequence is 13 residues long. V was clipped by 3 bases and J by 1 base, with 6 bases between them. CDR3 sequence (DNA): TGTGCCAGCAGCTTTCAGGAGAACACTGAAGCTTTCTTT. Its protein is CASSFQENTEAFF.